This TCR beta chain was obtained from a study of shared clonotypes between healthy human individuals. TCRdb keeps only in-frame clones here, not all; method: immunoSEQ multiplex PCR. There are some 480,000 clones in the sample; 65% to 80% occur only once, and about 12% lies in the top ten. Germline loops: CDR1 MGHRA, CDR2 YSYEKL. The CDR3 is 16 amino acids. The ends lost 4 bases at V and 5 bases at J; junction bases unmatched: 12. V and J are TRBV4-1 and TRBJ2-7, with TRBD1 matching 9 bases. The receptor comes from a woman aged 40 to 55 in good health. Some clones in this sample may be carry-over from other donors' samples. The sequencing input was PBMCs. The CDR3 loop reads CASSLTPGGTGHEQYF. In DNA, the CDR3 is TGCGCCAGCAGCCTCACCCCAGGCGGGACAGGGCACGAGCAGTACTTC.